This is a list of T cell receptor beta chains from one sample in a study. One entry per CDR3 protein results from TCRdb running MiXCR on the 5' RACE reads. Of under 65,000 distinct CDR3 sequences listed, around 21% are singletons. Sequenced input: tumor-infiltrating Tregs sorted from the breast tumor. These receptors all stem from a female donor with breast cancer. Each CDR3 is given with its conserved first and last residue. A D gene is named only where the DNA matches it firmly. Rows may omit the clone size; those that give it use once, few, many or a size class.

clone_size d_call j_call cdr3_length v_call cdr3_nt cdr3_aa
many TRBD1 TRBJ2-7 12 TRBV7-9 TGTGCCAGCAGCCGGACAGGGGACGAGCAGTACTTC CASSRTGDEQYF
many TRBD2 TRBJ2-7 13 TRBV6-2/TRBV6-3 TGTGCCTCACAGCGGGGGGGCTTCTACGAGCAGTACTTC CASQRGGFYEQYF
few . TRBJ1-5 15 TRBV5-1 TGCGCCAGCAGCTTCGGACAGAATAGCAATCAGCCCCAGCATTTT CASSFGQNSNQPQHF
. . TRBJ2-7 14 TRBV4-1 TGCGCCAGCAGCCAGAGGCCAGACAGCTACGAGCAGTACTTC CASSQRPDSYEQYF
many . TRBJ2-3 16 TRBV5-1 TGCGCCAGCAGCCCGGAGGGCAGATCTAGCACAGATACGCAGTATTTT CASSPEGRSSTDTQYF
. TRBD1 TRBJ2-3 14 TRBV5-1 TGCGCCAGCAGCCCGGGACAGAACACAGATACGCAGTATTTT CASSPGQNTDTQYF
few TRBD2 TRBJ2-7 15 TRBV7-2 TGTGCCAGCAGCCCTACTAGCGTGGGATTCTACGAGCAGTACTTC CASSPTSVGFYEQYF
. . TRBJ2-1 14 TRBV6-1 TGTGCCAGCAGTGATCTCACCGCCGTCGCTGAGCAGTTCTTC CASSDLTAVAEQFF
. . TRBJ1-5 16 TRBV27 TGTGCCAGCAGTTTAGACGGCAGGGTTGGCAATCAGCCCCAGCATTTT CASSLDGRVGNQPQHF
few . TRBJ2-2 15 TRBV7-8 TGTGCCAGCAGCTTGTCTACCACGAACACCGGGGAGCTGTTTTTT CASSLSTTNTGELFF
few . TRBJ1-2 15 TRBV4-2 TGTGCCAGCAGCCACCCAACACAGTACGGGGCTGGCTACACCTTC CASSHPTQYGAGYTF
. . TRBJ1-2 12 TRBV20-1 TGCAGTGCTAGGACCCCTCTCTATGGCTACACCTTC CSARTPLYGYTF
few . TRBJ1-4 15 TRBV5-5 TGTGCCAGCAGGCGGAGCTTTGCAACTAATGAAAAACTGTTTTTT CASRRSFATNEKLFF
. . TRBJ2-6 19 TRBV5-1 TGCGCCAGCAGCTGGGCCAGGGAACAATCTTACTCTGGGGCCAACGTCCTGACTTTC CASSWAREQSYSGANVLTF
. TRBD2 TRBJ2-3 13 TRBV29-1 TGCAGCGTTGAAAGCGGGAGCTCTGATACGCAGTATTTT CSVESGSSDTQYF
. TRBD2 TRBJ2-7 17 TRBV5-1 TGCGCCAGCAGCTCCCGGGGCACTAGCGGGAGGGATTACGAGCAGTACTTC CASSSRGTSGRDYEQYF
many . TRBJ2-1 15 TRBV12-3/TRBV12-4 TGTGCCAGCACCCCGGGGAGGGGGTCGGCCAATGAGCAGTTCTTC CASTPGRGSANEQFF
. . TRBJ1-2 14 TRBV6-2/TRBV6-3 TGTGCCAGCAGTTACTCGAGGGGACGATATGGCTACACCTTC CASSYSRGRYGYTF